The source of this TCR beta chain is a study of blood T cell repertoires in COVID-19. CDR3 length: 16 amino acids. Germline CDR1 and CDR2: KGHSH and LQKENI. V shed 0 bases, J shed 3 bases, and the junction held 6 bases outside the gene matches. Here immunoSEQ multiplex PCR was the method, and the copy in TCRdb shows in-frame clones only, minus some. Among approximately 170,000 clones listed, around 83% were seen once. This receptor was obtained from a woman aged 70 to 79 with COVID-19, enrolled during active disease. This chain joins TRBV18 and TRBJ2-3; the match to TRBD2 covers 7 bases. The specimen was peripheral blood. The CDR3 loop reads CASSPPVSGITDTQYF. DNA of the CDR3: TGTGCCAGCTCACCACCAGTGAGCGGGATAACAGATACGCAGTATTTT.